Described below is a single T cell receptor (beta chain) sequence and its context. Its antigen is unidentified. The source of the sample is a study of radiotherapy plus CTLA-4 blockade in lung cancer. Study outcomes and limitations: Early blood T cell clone dynamics reportedly forecast response best, with interferon-beta.

The CDR3 is 14 amino acids. V lost 6 bases to trimming and J lost 6 bases; unmatched junction nucleotides: 11. Germline V gene lookup returns CDR1 SGHRS and CDR2 YFSETQ. Profiled with immunoSEQ multiplex PCR; TCRdb holds only in-frame clones, not every one. The table shows tens of thousands of clones, with 65% to 85% occurring only once. This chain links TRBV5-1 with TRBJ1-2; 7 nucleotides agree with TRBD1. The sequence was obtained from a human donor with non-small cell lung cancer who had stable disease on radiotherapy plus ipilimumab. Sequencing used peripheral blood, obtained from a patient treated with radiotherapy plus ipilimumab. The CDR3 region is CASTLGQDGNGYTF. CDR3 sequence (DNA): TGCGCCAGCACCCTTGGACAGGACGGGAATGGCTACACCTTC.